These T cell receptor beta chains were read from a single sample in a study of control samples from healthy donors and cancer patients. The data were produced by immunoSEQ multiplex PCR, yet TCRdb's version contains in-frame clones alone and is incomplete. The data hold about 80,000 clones, with roughly nine tenths observed a single time. Sequencing was carried out using blood. Receptor source: a woman aged 55-75 years in good health. Each CDR3 is given with its conserved first and last residue. The D gene is left open where the match is weak.

V	D	J	CDR3
TRBV2	NA	TRBJ1-3	CASSEFGADTIYF
TRBV11-2	NA	TRBJ1-4	CASSSFLSGRAQKLFF
TRBV30	NA	TRBJ1-3	CASGESGNTIYF
TRBV2	NA	TRBJ1-5	CASSDGLLRINQPQHF
TRBV24-1	TRBD2	TRBJ2-3	CATSDSGGRSDTQYF
TRBV5-1	NA	TRBJ1-5	CASSMGGSEGQPQHF
TRBV9	TRBD2	TRBJ2-7	CASSVNSGPAGEQYF
TRBV24-1	NA	TRBJ2-7	CATSDWTSYEQYF
TRBV15	NA	TRBJ1-3	CATSRDIRGSGNTIYF
TRBV19	TRBD2	TRBJ2-5	CASSFGLAGEETQYF
TRBV2	TRBD1	TRBJ1-6	CATGRTGNYNSPLHF
TRBV4-1	NA	TRBJ1-1	CASSQDLNTEAFF
TRBV30	NA	TRBJ1-1	CAWRGGTEAFF
TRBV28	TRBD2	TRBJ2-3	CASRDLAGGQEDTQYF
TRBV5-6	TRBD1	TRBJ2-5	CASSSTGMETQYF
TRBV2	NA	TRBJ1-4	CASSEVTTNEKLFF
TRBV7-2	TRBD1	TRBJ1-1	CASSLRLQGAYTEAFF
TRBV5-1	NA	TRBJ2-3	CASSLPTSSTDTQYF
TRBV2	TRBD1	TRBJ1-1	CASNGQGANTEAFF
TRBV28	NA	TRBJ1-6	CASSLRRDNSPLHF
TRBV19	NA	TRBJ1-4	CASSIYAAGRNEKLFF
TRBV12-3/TRBV12-4	NA	TRBJ1-1	CASSLIGSTEAFF
TRBV7-2	NA	TRBJ1-5	CASSLVRSDQPQHF
TRBV7-2	NA	TRBJ2-5	CASSLDGPETQYF
TRBV27	NA	TRBJ2-1	CASSILPLGIQGEQFF
TRBV2	TRBD1	TRBJ2-5	CASRADRGAQETQYF
TRBV28	NA	TRBJ1-5	CASKGPGNQPQHF
TRBV6-2/TRBV6-3	TRBD2	TRBJ2-5	CASSYSIAGIWETQYF
TRBV18	TRBD1	TRBJ1-3	CASSTRQGISGNTIYF
TRBV14	TRBD1	TRBJ2-7	CASSQDLRTGDDEQYF
TRBV18	NA	TRBJ2-7	CASSPSDSGYEQYF
TRBV15	NA	TRBJ1-1	CATSRDLLTPGWATEAFF
TRBV5-1	TRBD2	TRBJ2-2	CASSASGDTGELFF
TRBV9	NA	TRBJ1-2	CASSVGWGLEYGYTF